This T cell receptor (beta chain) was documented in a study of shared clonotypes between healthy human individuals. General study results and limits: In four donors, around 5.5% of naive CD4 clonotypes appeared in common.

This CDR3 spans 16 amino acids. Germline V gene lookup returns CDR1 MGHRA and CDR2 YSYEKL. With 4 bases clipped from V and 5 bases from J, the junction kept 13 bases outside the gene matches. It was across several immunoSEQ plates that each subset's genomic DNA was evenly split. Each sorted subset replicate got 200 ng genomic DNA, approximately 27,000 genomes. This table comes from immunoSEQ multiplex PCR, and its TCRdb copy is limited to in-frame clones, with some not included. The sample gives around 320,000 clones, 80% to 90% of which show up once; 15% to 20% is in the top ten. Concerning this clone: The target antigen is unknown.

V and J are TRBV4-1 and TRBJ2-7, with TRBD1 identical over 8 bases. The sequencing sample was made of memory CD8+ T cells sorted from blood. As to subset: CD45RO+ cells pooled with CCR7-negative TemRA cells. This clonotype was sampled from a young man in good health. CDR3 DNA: TGCGCCAGCAGCCGCCCGGGACAGGCCCCGGCCAACGAGCAGTACTTC. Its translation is CASSRPGQAPANEQYF.